The 26 T cell receptor beta chains listed next were all sequenced from one sample in a study of graft-versus-host responses after intestinal transplantation. Using immunoSEQ multiplex PCR, the repertoire was profiled, and TCRdb retains in-frame clones only, with some absent. The sample lists approximately 15,000 clones; 75% to 85% were seen once. Investigators treated the graft tissue so that it released intraepithelial and lamina propria lymphocytes. The sequencing here drew on ileum tissue, taken about 14 weeks after intestinal transplant. Receptors were obtained from a human patient who received an intestinal transplant, so some T cells may come from the graft donor.

V and J are TRBV9 and TRBJ2-1; D unclear. Germline V lookup: CDR1 SGDLS, CDR2 YYNGEE. With 0 bases removed from V and 3 bases from J, the gap between germline ends came to 7 bases. There are 14 residues in the CDR3. The CDR3 loop is CASSVEDIYNEQFF. For the CDR3, the DNA is TGTGCCAGCAGCGTAGAAGACATCTACAATGAGCAGTTCTTC.

CDR3 sequence (DNA): TGTGCCAGCAGATTGAAAGCTAGCGGGAGAAGGGAGACCCAGTACTTC. This gives the protein CASRLKASGRRETQYF. The chain employs TRBV27 and TRBJ2-5; TRBD2 matches 10 bases. The CDR3 is made up of 16 amino acids. Looked up from germline, CDR1 is MNHEY and CDR2 is SMNVEV (reference sequence). J was trimmed by 5 bases and V by 6 bases; bases with no gene match: 12.

Details on this clone: Relative to the germline gene, one junction end is altered; a read error may explain this. J is TRBJ2-5 and V is TRBV27; TRBD2 matches at 10 bases. The tail of the sequence fits TRBJ2-7 better, so the J call may be wrong. CDR1 is MNHEY and CDR2 is SMNVEV in the germline V gene (reference sequence). The CDR3 spans 15 residues. The CDR3 here is CAGSFLAGAMYEQYF. CDR3 bases: TGTGCCGGCAGTTTCCTAGCGGGAGCAATGTACGAGCAGTACTTC.

CDR3 DNA sequence: TGTGCCAGCAGCCGACTAGCGGGATATGAGACCCAGTACTTC. This encodes CASSRLAGYETQYF. The rearrangement joins TRBV13 to TRBJ2-5, with TRBD2 matching 11 bases. CDR3 length equals 14 residues. The J segment lost 5 bases and the V segment lost 5 bases, leaving 4 bases of the junction unmatched. Per germline, CDR1 PRHDT and CDR2 FYEKMQ (reference sequence).

The table lists this clone with a few counts. The chain carries TRBV28 and TRBJ2-6; D remains unclear. The CDR3 is made up of 17 amino acids. Germline-derived CDR1 and CDR2 are MDHEN and SYDVKM. V was shortened by 5 bases and J by 0 bases, with 14 bases between the two germline ends. The CDR3 nucleotides read TGTGCCAGCAGTCCTAACCCCGGGTCCTCTGGGGCCAACGTCCTGACTTTC. Protein sequence: CASSPNPGSSGANVLTF.

J is TRBJ2-7 and V is TRBV28; D remains unclear. V was trimmed by 3 bases and J by 0 bases, leaving 6 bases between them. CDR3 length: 13 amino acids. Germline-derived CDR1 and CDR2 are MDHEN and SYDVKM. The CDR3 protein is CASSFGYSYEQYF. In nucleotides, the CDR3 is TGTGCCAGCAGTTTCGGGTACTCCTACGAGCAGTACTTC.

The V call is TRBV6-5, the J call TRBJ1-6, with D possibly matching TRBD1 (5 bases). Per germline, CDR1 MNHEY and CDR2 SVGAGI. Trimming took 5 bases from V and 11 from J, leaving 16 bases between them. The CDR3 is made up of 14 amino acids. CDR3 protein: CASSESGNRTPLHF. Written as DNA, the CDR3 is TGTGCCAGCAGTGAATCAGGGAACCGTACACCCCTCCACTTT.

The genes are TRBV25-1 and TRBJ1-4, with TRBD1 as a possible D gene (6 bases). Germline values: CDR1 MGHDK, CDR2 SYGVNS. Trimming removed 8 bases at V and 5 bases at J, with 18 bases between. This CDR3 contains 15 residues. The CDR3 is CASGPGGIGNEKLFF. The CDR3 DNA is TGTGCCAGCGGCCCTGGGGGCATCGGGAATGAAAAACTGTTTTTT.

The chain links TRBV4-3 to TRBJ2-1; no definite D call. This CDR3 comprises 16 residues. Trimming shortened V by 4 bases and J by 1 base, and 14 bases separated the two germline ends. Germline CDR1 reads LGHNA; CDR2 reads YSLEER. Here the CDR3 DNA reads TGCGCCAGCAGCCCCTCCCGGAGCTATTCCTACAATGAGCAGTTCTTC. It translates to CASSPSRSYSYNEQFF.

The J gene is TRBJ2-7, the V gene TRBV6-5; 8 positions agree with TRBD2. The CDR3 runs to 15 residues. After removal of 6 bases from V and 4 bases from J, the junction contained 11 bases not matched to a gene. From germline, CDR1 is MNHEY and CDR2 SVGAGI. The CDR3 coding sequence is TGTGCCAGCAGACCAGTCACAGCGGGAGATTACGAGCAGTACTTC. Its protein product is CASRPVTAGDYEQYF.

V and J are TRBV6-1 and TRBJ2-1, with 12 bases identical to TRBD2. The CDR3 sequence is 22 residues long. Losses at the gene ends were 2 bases for V and 4 bases for J; bases not matched to a gene: 21. Germline CDR1 is MNHNS and CDR2 is SASEGT. CDR3 sequence (DNA): TGTGCCAGCAGTGAATTAGAGACTAGCGGGAGTCCCGCACCCTACATTTACAATGAGCAGTTCTTC. This sequence encodes CASSELETSGSPAPYIYNEQFF.

The gene calls are TRBV2 and TRBJ1-5, with a possible D match to TRBD1 (6 bases). Trimming cost V 7 bases and J 4 bases, with 8 bases left between them. Germline CDR1 SNHLY, CDR2 FYNNEI. The CDR3 is 12 residues long. CDR3 nucleotides: TGTGCCAGCAATAGGGGGAATCAGCCCCAGCATTTT. Protein sequence: CASNRGNQPQHF.

This clone was counted at least ten times. The gene calls are TRBV6-5 and TRBJ2-7; 9 bases match TRBD1. CDR1 is MNHEY, CDR2 SVGAGI, per germline. With 4 bases clipped from V and 1 base from J, the junction kept 2 bases outside the gene matches. This CDR3 spans 14 amino acids. The CDR3, as DNA: TGTGCCAGCAGTTGGACAGGGGTATCCTACGAGCAGTACTTC. Protein product: CASSWTGVSYEQYF.

The gene calls are TRBV28 and TRBJ2-3, with D unclear. Per the germline V gene, CDR1 is MDHEN and CDR2 is SYDVKM. Trimming took off 6 bases at V and 6 bases at J, with 10 bases between the two ends. CDR3 size: 12 residues. In DNA, the CDR3 is TGTGCCAGCAGCCCGATAGGGGATACGCAGTATTTT. This codes for CASSPIGDTQYF. The full variable domain, in which reference TRBV28 and TRBJ2-3 provide the parts outside the CDR3, is DVKVTQSSRYLVKRTGEKVFLECVQDMDHENMFWYRQDPGLGLRLIYFSYDVKMKEKGDIPEGYSVSREKKERFSLILESASTNQTSMYLCASSPIGDTQYFGPGTRLTVL.

The rearrangement joins TRBV10-3 to TRBJ2-1; maybe TRBD2 (5 bases). The length of the CDR3 is 17 residues. Germline V lookup: CDR1 ENHRY, CDR2 SYGVKD. The V gene lost 0 bases and the J gene lost 0 bases, with 12 bases spanning the gap. The CDR3 loop is CAISESRSGSSYNEQFF. The CDR3, as DNA: TGTGCCATCAGTGAGTCGAGGTCGGGAAGCTCCTACAATGAGCAGTTCTTC.

The rearrangement uses TRBV5-1 and TRBJ1-2; tentatively, D is TRBD1 (6 bases). Germline loops: CDR1 SGHRS, CDR2 YFSETQ. The CDR3 has 15 amino acids. Trimming removed 0 bases from V and 3 bases from J, with 12 bases in between. CDR3 region: CASSLVQGRDYGYTF. For the CDR3, the DNA is TGCGCCAGCAGCTTGGTACAGGGAAGGGACTATGGCTACACCTTC. Drawing the rest from reference TRBV5-1 and TRBJ1-2, the complete variable domain is KAGVTQTPRYLIKTRGQQVTLSCSPISGHRSVSWYQQTPGQGLQFLFEYFSETQRNKGNFPGRFSGRQFSNSRSEMNVSTLELGDSALYLCASSLVQGRDYGYTFGSGTRLTVV.

The chain has TRBV7-9 and TRBJ2-7; 7 positions agree with TRBD1. The CDR3 has 15 amino acids. In germline, CDR1 is SEHNR, CDR2 FQNEAQ (reference sequence). Trimming at V came to 4 bases and at J to 1 base, leaving 7 bases not matched to a gene. DNA of the CDR3: TGTGCCAGCAGCTGGGACAGATACCCTTCCTACGAGCAGTACTTC. As protein: CASSWDRYPSYEQYF.

The rearrangement joins TRBV19 to TRBJ2-7; possibly TRBD1 for D (5 bases). V lost 1 base to trimming and J lost 3 bases, with 10 bases between them. CDR1 is LNHDA and CDR2 is SQIVND in the germline V gene (reference sequence). The CDR3 is made up of 14 amino acids. In nucleotides, the CDR3 is TGTGCCAGTAGTATAGGCAGGGATGGCTACGAGCAGTACTTC. The encoded protein is CASSIGRDGYEQYF.

The rearrangement links TRBV11-2 to TRBJ2-7, with 16 nucleotides matching TRBD2. This CDR3 contains 17 residues. Trimming took 2 bases from V and 7 from J; bases not matched to a gene: 8. Germline V gene lookup returns CDR1 SGHAT and CDR2 FQNNGV. CDR3 sequence (DNA): TGTGCCAGCAGCTTACCGGGACTAGCGGGAGGGTCCTGGGAGCAGTACTTC. Translating gives CASSLPGLAGGSWEQYF.

The V call is TRBV21-1, the J call TRBJ1-4. TRBV21-1 is a pseudogene segment. The CDR3 runs 14 residues. The CDR3 region has the DNA TGTGCCAGCAGCAAACGACAGGAGGGAGAAAAACTGTTTTTT. Translation: CASSKRQEGEKLFF.

In this sample, this clone turned up once. CDR3 DNA sequence: TGCGCCAGCAGCCCCTGGGTGGGGGTGGATGCAGCTTTCTTT. Translating it yields CASSPWVGVDAAFF. The chain is built from TRBV4-1 and TRBJ1-1, with a tentative D call TRBD1 (5 bases). This CDR3 has 14 amino acids. The V end was cut by 4 bases, the J end by 10 bases, with 19 bases between. CDR1 is MGHRA and CDR2 is YSYEKL in the germline V gene.

The rearrangement uses TRBV28 and TRBJ1-1, with a tentative D call TRBD1 (5 bases). The germline CDR1 and CDR2 sequences are MDHEN and SYDVKM. Trimming shortened V by 11 bases and J by 6 bases, and 16 bases separated the two germline ends. This CDR3 spans 12 amino acids. The CDR3 sequence is CAGGWGKAEAFF. The DNA of the CDR3 is TGTGCCGGCGGGTGGGGGAAGGCTGAAGCTTTCTTT.

The chain uses TRBV6-6 and TRBJ2-5, with D hard to call. Germline CDR1 and CDR2: MNHNY and SVGAGI (reference sequence). This CDR3 region has 15 residues. V lost 2 bases and J lost 4, with 14 bases in between. The DNA of the CDR3 is TGTGCCAGCAGTTACACCCTAGGGTTTGGAGAGACCCAGTACTTC. Amino acids: CASSYTLGFGETQYF.

The chain employs TRBV25-1 and TRBJ2-2, with TRBD2 matching 12 bases. In germline, CDR1 is MGHDK, CDR2 SYGVNS. V gave up 3 bases and J gave up 5 bases; unmatched junction bases: 7. The length of the CDR3 is 17 residues. The CDR3 region is CASSDGKLAGGTGELFF. The CDR3 bases are TGTGCCAGCAGTGACGGGAAACTAGCGGGAGGAACCGGGGAGCTGTTTTTT. Drawing the rest from reference TRBV25-1 and TRBJ2-2, the complete variable domain is EADIYQTPRYLVIGTGKKITLECSQTMGHDKMYWYQQDPGMELHLIHYSYGVNSTEKGDLSSESTVSRIRTEHFPLTLESARPSHTSQYLCASSDGKLAGGTGELFFGEGSRLTVL.

This clone came up a few times. A junction end diverges from the germline sequence, so it may reflect a read error. The rearrangement joins TRBV7-9 to TRBJ2-1; 10 bases are shared with TRBD2. Germline V CDR1 and CDR2: SEHNR, FQNEAQ (reference sequence). The CDR3 runs 16 residues. Here the CDR3 reads CASSQGAGGGFHEQFF. CDR3 DNA: TGCGCCAGCAGCCAAGGAGCGGGAGGGGGTTTCCATGAGCAGTTCTTC.

The chain couples TRBV28 to TRBJ1-5; possibly TRBD1 for D (6 bases). V lost 0 bases, J lost 4 bases, and 16 bases lay in between. The CDR3 length is 17 residues. Germline loops: CDR1 MDHEN, CDR2 SYDVKM. CDR3 DNA sequence: TGTGCCAGCAGTTTATGTTACAGGGCCTTCTCTAATCAGCCCCAGCATTTT. Its translation is CASSLCYRAFSNQPQHF.